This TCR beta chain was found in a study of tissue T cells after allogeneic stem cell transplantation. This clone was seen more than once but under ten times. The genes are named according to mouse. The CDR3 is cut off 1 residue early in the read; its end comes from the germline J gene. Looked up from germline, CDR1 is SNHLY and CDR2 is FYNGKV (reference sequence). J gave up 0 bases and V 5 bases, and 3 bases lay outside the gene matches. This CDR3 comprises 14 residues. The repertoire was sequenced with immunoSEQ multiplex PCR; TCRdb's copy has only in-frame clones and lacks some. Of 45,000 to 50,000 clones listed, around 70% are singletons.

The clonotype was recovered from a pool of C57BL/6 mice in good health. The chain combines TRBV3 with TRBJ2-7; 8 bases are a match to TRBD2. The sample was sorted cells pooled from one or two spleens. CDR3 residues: CASSPGGRSYEQYF. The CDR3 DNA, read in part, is TGTGCCAGCAGCCCTGGGGGGCGCTCCTATGAACAGTAC. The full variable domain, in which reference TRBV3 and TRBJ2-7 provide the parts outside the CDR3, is GPKVLQIPSHQIIDMGQMVTLNCDPVSNHLYFYWYKQILGQQMEFLVNFYNGKVMEKSKLFKDQFSVERPDGSYFTLKIQPTALEDSAVYFCASSPGGRSYEQYFGPGTRLTVL.